The clone carrying this TCR beta chain appeared a few times. The antigen remains unidentified. Unique molecular identifiers were affixed to single, distinct cDNA molecules. TCRdb ran MiXCR on the 5' RACE reads and lists one entry per CDR3 protein. The sample includes roughly 99,000 distinct CDR3 sequences, approximately 12% seen only once; the top ten take 4.4%. This sample was taken from a study of early T cells in non-severe SARS-CoV-2 infection. Study information: The sequenced material was bulk RNA from unsorted whole blood, and its chains were unpaired. Study-wide results and caveats: Missing private and CD4 specificities, VDJdb matching favored anti-spike CD8 responses.

Sequenced here: whole blood, sampled at baseline. This TCR derives from an adult who was a healthcare worker with PCR-confirmed SARS-CoV-2 infection or an uninfected control (not recorded which).

The CDR3 reads CASSWRRGSYNEQFF. In nucleotides, the CDR3 is TGTGCCAGCAGTTGGAGACGAGGCTCCTACAATGAGCAGTTCTTC. The chain employs TRBV12-3 or TRBV12-4 and TRBJ2-1; no clear D. V was trimmed by 4 bases and J by 0 bases, leaving 10 bases between them. CDR3 length: 15 amino acids.